This T cell receptor beta chain appears in the sequencing data of a study of blood T cell repertoires in COVID-19. Study-level background: Both acute and convalescent COVID-19 samples were obtained from the United States, Italy and Spain. Sources were T cells, B-cell-depleted T cells, or PBMCs; the material itself was cDNA or gDNA.

As originally analysed: Estimated nucleated cell counts came from reference gene primer amplification. Clones were read by immunoSEQ multiplex PCR, and TCRdb kept only the in-frame ones, dropping some. V and J calls and clone size come straight from that table; D and trimming were deduced from the DNA. The sample gives tens of thousands of clones, over 60% of which show up once; approximately 20% is in the top ten. The receptor was isolated from a man aged 25 to 40 with COVID-19, enrolled during active disease. Specimen: peripheral blood.

The CDR3 is CASSLAPGGLADTQYF. For the CDR3, the DNA is TGCGCCAGCAGCTTGGCCCCGGGGGGGCTGGCAGATACGCAGTATTTT. V gene TRBV5-1 combines with J gene TRBJ2-3; 8 bases are shared with TRBD2. Germline V gene data show CDR1 as SGHRS and CDR2 as YFSETQ. The J segment lost 4 bases and the V segment lost 0 bases, leaving 7 bases of the junction unmatched. The CDR3 spans 16 residues.